This TCR beta chain was captured in a study of T cell repertoires in cytomegalovirus infection. Study-level information: Both a matching HLA type and CMV infection were indicated by public TCR beta signatures.

Notes on the study in general: CMV carriers with the relevant HLA were identified by cumulative public TCR beta family frequency. In two of eight donors, the top clonotype was HLA-C-restricted CMV-specific.

Many counts were recorded for this clonotype. Antigen: not known. The CDR3 covers 15 residues. V was clipped by 6 bases and J by 2 bases, with 14 bases between them. Using its own MiXCR run on the reads, TCRdb lists one record per CDR3 protein. The table has tens of thousands of distinct CDR3 sequences, under 4.5% seen once; the top ten hold 22%. The rearrangement uses TRBV12-3 or TRBV12-4 and TRBJ1-5, with unresolved D. This TCR derives from a human donor in good health (CMV status not recorded). Some clones in this sample may be carry-over from other donors' samples. The sequenced material came from PBMCs. The DNA of the CDR3 is TGTGCCAGCAGCCCACCCGGGGTGGGCAATCAGCCCCAGCATTTT. Protein: CASSPPGVGNQPQHF.